This T cell receptor (beta chain) was found in a study of PD-1 blockade in mismatch repair-deficient tumors. Looking at the study overall: All were previously treated, progressing patients with about 12 mismatch repair-deficient cancer types.

Every patient had mismatch repair deficiency by PCR or immunohistochemistry. TCRs were sequenced from three patients responding to pembrolizumab. Study findings and constraints: Tumor-resident clones, often absent from pretreatment blood, expanded after pembrolizumab and then contracted.

The germline V gene encodes CDR1 WNHNN and CDR2 SYGVQD (reference sequence). The CDR3 spans 16 residues. V lost 0 bases, J lost 10 bases, and 14 bases stayed unmatched. To note about this clone: What it binds is unknown.

Method: immunoSEQ multiplex PCR; TCRdb's copy keeps in-frame clones and lacks some. The sample carries about 79,000 clones, more than 80% recorded once. This chain links TRBV10-1 with TRBJ2-7, with TRBD1 identical over 8 bases. The sequencing used peripheral blood, collected 44 weeks after starting pembrolizumab. The clonotype comes from an adult with mismatch repair-deficient cancer. DNA for the CDR3: TGCGCCAGCAGTGAGTCGCCATGGACAGGGAAGGGGGGTCAGTACTTC. Residues: CASSESPWTGKGGQYF.